Listed below are T cell receptor beta chains from one sample, sequenced in a study of CD8 T cells in Susac syndrome. One entry per CDR3 protein results from TCRdb running MiXCR on the immunoSEQ multiplex PCR reads. The sample carries some 96,000 distinct CDR3 sequences, roughly 94% recorded once. The sequenced sample consisted of CD4+ T cells from PBMCs. Receptors were obtained from a human donor with Susac syndrome. The CDR3 runs from the conserved cysteine through the conserved F or W. A D gene is named only where the DNA matches it firmly. Only some rows state a clone size, as once, few, many or a class for expanded clones.

>TRBV20-1|TRBJ1-2|-|12|-
TGCAGTGCCCCACGCCTTCGGGATGGCTACACCTTC
CSAPRLRDGYTF
>TRBV5-1|TRBJ2-6|-|15|-
TGCGCCAGCAGCTTGGCGACGCAAGGGGCCAACGTCCTGACTTTC
CASSLATQGANVLTF
>TRBV24-1|TRBJ2-1|-|16|-
TGTGCCACCAGTGACCCTCAGACGAGCTCCTACAATGAGCAGTTCTTC
CATSDPQTSSYNEQFF
>TRBV12-3/TRBV12-4|TRBJ2-4|TRBD1|14|-
TGTGCCAGCAGCCCGGGACAGGGGGCGAACATTCAGTACTTC
CASSPGQGANIQYF
>TRBV20-1|TRBJ2-1|TRBD2|13|-
TGCAGGCTTCTAGCGGGGGGGCCCAATGAGCAGTTCTTC
CRLLAGGPNEQFF
>TRBV29-1|TRBJ1-3|-|11|-
TGCAGCGCTATAAAGGGAAACACCATATATTTT
CSAIKGNTIYF
>TRBV12-3/TRBV12-4|TRBJ1-6|TRBD1|15|-
TGTGCCAGCAGTTTAATGAGGGGGCACGCTTCACCCCTCCACTTT
CASSLMRGHASPLHF
>TRBV24-1|TRBJ2-2|-|16|-
TGTGCCACCAGTGACCTAGGACAACTGAACACCGGGGAGCTGTTTTTT
CATSDLGQLNTGELFF
>TRBV18|TRBJ1-1|-|14|-
TGTGCCAGCTCACCACCGGCAGGGAGGACTGAAGCTTTCTTT
CASSPPAGRTEAFF
>TRBV6-2/TRBV6-3|TRBJ1-5|-|17|once
TGTGCCAGCAGACTTGATGCGGGGGGCTTCGGCAATCAGCCCCAGCATTTT
CASRLDAGGFGNQPQHF
>TRBV12-3/TRBV12-4|TRBJ2-5|-|14|-
TGTGCCAGCAGTTCAAACGGGGGGCGGGAGACCCAGTACTTC
CASSSNGGRETQYF
>TRBV25-1|TRBJ2-7|-|15|-
TGTGCCAGCAGTGATTCCCCGGGACCCAGCTACGAGCAGTACTTC
CASSDSPGPSYEQYF
>TRBV4-2|TRBJ2-7|TRBD1|17|-
TGTGCCAGCAGCCAAGGACTGACAGGGGTCCAATCCTACGAGCAGTACTTC
CASSQGLTGVQSYEQYF
>TRBV27|TRBJ2-7|TRBD2|14|-
TGTGCCAGCAGGATAGGAGCGGGGGGGCGCGAGCAGTACTTC
CASRIGAGGREQYF
>TRBV30|TRBJ2-3|-|11|few
TGTGCCTGGAAGGGGACAGATACGCAGTATTTT
CAWKGTDTQYF
>TRBV27|TRBJ2-3|TRBD1|17|-
TGTGCCAGCAGTTCTCCGGGACAGGGGTTGAGCACAGATACGCAGTATTTT
CASSSPGQGLSTDTQYF
>TRBV29-1|TRBJ2-2|-|11|-
TGCAGCGTAGGGGAGTTCGGGGAGCTGTTTTTT
CSVGEFGELFF